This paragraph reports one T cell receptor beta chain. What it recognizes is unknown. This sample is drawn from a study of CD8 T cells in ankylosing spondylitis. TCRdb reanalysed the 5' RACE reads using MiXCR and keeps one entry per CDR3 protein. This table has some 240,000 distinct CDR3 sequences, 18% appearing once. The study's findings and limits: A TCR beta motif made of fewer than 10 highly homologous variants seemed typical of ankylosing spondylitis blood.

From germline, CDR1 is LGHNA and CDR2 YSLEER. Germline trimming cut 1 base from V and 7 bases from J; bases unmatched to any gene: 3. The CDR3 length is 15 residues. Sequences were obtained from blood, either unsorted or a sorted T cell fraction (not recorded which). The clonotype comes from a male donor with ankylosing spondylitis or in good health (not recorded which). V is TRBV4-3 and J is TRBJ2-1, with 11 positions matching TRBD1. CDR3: CASSQGGTGGNEQFF. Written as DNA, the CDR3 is TGCGCCAGCAGCCAAGGTGGGACAGGGGGAAATGAGCAGTTCTTC.